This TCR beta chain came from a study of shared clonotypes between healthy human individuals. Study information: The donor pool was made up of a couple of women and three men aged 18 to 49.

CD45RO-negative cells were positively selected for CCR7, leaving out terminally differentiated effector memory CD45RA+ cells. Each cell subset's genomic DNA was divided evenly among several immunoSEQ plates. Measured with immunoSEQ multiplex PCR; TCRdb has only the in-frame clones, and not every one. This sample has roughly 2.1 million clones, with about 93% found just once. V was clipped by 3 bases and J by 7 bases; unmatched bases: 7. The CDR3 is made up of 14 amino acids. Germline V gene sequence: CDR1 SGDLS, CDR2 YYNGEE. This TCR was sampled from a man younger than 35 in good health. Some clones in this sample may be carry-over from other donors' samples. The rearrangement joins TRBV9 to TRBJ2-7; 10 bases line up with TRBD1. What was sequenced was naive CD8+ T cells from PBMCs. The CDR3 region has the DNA TGTGCCAGCAGCGAGACAGGGGGCGGGAGAGAGCAGTACTTC. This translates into CASSETGGGREQYF.